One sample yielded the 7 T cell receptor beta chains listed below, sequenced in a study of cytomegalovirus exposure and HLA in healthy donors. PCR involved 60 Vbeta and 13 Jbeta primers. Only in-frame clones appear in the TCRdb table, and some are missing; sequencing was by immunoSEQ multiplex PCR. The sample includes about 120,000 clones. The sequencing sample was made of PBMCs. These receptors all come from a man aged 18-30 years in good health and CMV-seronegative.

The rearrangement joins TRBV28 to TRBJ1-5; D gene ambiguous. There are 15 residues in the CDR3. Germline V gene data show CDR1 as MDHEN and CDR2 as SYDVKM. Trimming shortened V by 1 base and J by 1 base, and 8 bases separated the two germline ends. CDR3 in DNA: TGTGCCAGCAGTTTATTAGTCCTAAGCAATCAGCCCCAGCATTTT. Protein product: CASSLLVLSNQPQHF. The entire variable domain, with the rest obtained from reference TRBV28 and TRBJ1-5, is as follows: DVKVTQSSRYLVKRTGEKVFLECVQDMDHENMFWYRQDPGLGLRLIYFSYDVKMKEKGDIPEGYSVSREKKERFSLILESASTNQTSMYLCASSLLVLSNQPQHFGDGTRLSIL.

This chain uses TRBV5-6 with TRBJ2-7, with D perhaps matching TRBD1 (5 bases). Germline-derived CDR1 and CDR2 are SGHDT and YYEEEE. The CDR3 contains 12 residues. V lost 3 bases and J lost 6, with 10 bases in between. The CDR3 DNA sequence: TGTGCCAGCAGCTCCCAGGGAACCGAGCAGTACTTC. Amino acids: CASSSQGTEQYF.

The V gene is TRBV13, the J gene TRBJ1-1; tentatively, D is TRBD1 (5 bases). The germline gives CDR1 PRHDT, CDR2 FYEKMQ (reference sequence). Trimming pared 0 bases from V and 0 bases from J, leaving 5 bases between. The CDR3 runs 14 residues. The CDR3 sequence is CASSLGRVNTEAFF. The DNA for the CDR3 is TGTGCCAGCAGCTTAGGCAGGGTGAACACTGAAGCTTTCTTT.

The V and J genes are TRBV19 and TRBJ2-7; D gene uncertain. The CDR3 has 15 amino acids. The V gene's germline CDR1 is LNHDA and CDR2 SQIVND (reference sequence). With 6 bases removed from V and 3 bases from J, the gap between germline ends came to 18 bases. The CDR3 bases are TGTGCCAGTAGCCCGACTCGCCTGCCCAACTACGAGCAGTACTTC. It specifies CASSPTRLPNYEQYF.

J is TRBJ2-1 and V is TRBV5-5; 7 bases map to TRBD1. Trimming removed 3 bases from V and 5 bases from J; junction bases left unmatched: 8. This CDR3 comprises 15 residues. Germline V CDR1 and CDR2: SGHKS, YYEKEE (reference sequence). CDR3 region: CASSSPGGINNEQFF. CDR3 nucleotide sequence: TGTGCCAGCAGCTCCCCAGGGGGTATCAACAATGAGCAGTTCTTC.

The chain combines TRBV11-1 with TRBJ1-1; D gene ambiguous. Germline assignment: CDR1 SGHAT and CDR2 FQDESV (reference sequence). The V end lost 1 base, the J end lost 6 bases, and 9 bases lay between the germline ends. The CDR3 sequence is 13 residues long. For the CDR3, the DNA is TGTGCCAGCAGCTTAGGCAGCCAGGCTGAAGCTTTCTTT. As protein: CASSLGSQAEAFF.

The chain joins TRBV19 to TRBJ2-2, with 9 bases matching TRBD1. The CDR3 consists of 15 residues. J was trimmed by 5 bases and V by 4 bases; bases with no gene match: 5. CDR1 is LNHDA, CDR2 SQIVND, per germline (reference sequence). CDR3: CASSKGTGRTGELFF. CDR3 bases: TGTGCCAGTAGTAAGGGGACAGGGAGGACCGGGGAGCTGTTTTTT.